The 5 T cell receptor beta chains given below trace back to one sample, sequenced in a study of T-cell memory formation after mild COVID-19. TCRdb re-called the 5' RACE reads through MiXCR, storing one row per CDR3 protein. The table records 550,000 to 700,000 distinct CDR3 sequences, 15% to 20% of them present only once. Source material: PBMCs or a T cell subset sorted from them (not recorded which). These TCRs come from an adult woman who had mild COVID-19 (a few samples of this study predate the infection). Cell type and time point are not known.

The chain employs TRBV6-5 and TRBJ1-2, with D perhaps TRBD1 (6 bases). The CDR3 sequence is 14 residues long. Germline V gives CDR1 MNHEY, CDR2 SVGAGI. The ends were cut back, 6 bases at V and 8 bases at J, with 19 bases in the middle. CDR3 loop: CASRTTGVRGGYTF. CDR3 nucleotide sequence: TGTGCCAGCAGAACGACAGGCGTGCGCGGGGGCTACACCTTC.

This clonotype was picked up one time. The V gene is TRBV12-3 or TRBV12-4, the J gene TRBJ2-1; D could derive from TRBD1 or TRBD2 (5 bases each). This CDR3 spans 13 amino acids. V lost 6 bases and J lost 9, with 15 bases in between. The CDR3 coding sequence is TGTGCCAGCAGCGACCGGGACCTGGGTGAGCAGTTCTTC. The encoded protein is CASSDRDLGEQFF.

This clonotype was detected many times. The V call is TRBV5-1, the J call TRBJ2-1; 9 bases are shared with TRBD2. CDR3 length equals 15 residues. J gave up 8 bases and V 0 bases, and 6 bases lay outside the gene matches. From germline, CDR1 is SGHRS and CDR2 YFSETQ. CDR3 nucleotides: TGCGCCAGCAGCTTGGTGGCGGGGGGGCCCCATGAGCAGTTCTTC. Its translation is CASSLVAGGPHEQFF.

The chain has TRBV5-1 and TRBJ1-1; 9 nucleotides match TRBD1. V was pared by 0 bases and J by 1 base, with 4 bases of the junction left unmatched. Germline CDR1 SGHRS, CDR2 YFSETQ. This CDR3 has 16 residues. CDR3 sequence: CASSLVWTGENTEAFF. The CDR3 bases are TGCGCCAGCAGCTTGGTTTGGACAGGGGAGAACACTGAAGCTTTCTTT.

This clonotype was found a few times. J is TRBJ2-1 and V is TRBV4-1; D is unclear. The germline V gene encodes CDR1 MGHRA and CDR2 YSYEKL. The CDR3 totals 17 residues. V lost 3 bases and J lost 1, with 16 bases in between. CDR3 in amino acids: CASSHTREARSYNEQFF. As DNA, the CDR3 is TGCGCCAGCAGCCACACCCGAGAGGCTCGGTCCTACAATGAGCAGTTCTTC.